The rows below give T cell receptor beta chains drawn from one sample of a study of beta chain features in type 1 diabetes. The repertoire was sequenced with immunoSEQ multiplex PCR; TCRdb's copy has only in-frame clones and lacks some. The repertoire has almost 350,000 clones, less than 9.5% of them found once; the top ten carry 0.44%. Source material: central memory CD4+ T cells from blood. The receptors shown here come from a woman younger than 30 in good health. CDR3s include the opening cysteine and the closing phenylalanine or tryptophan. A D gene is named only where the DNA matches it firmly. Size is omitted from some rows. Given values are once, few, many or a class for expanded clones.

abundance: .
j_gene: TRBJ2-7
v_gene: TRBV5-1
d_gene: TRBD1
CDR3aa: CASSAGTGGPEEQYF
CDR3nt: TGCGCCAGCAGCGCTGGGACAGGGGGCCCGGAGGAGCAGTACTTC

abundance: .
j_gene: TRBJ2-7
v_gene: TRBV11-2
d_gene: .
CDR3aa: CASSLALAGSEQYF
CDR3nt: TGTGCCAGCAGCTTAGCCCTGGCAGGGTCCGAGCAGTACTTC

abundance: few
j_gene: TRBJ2-3
v_gene: TRBV6-6
d_gene: .
CDR3aa: CASRAVSGTDTQYF
CDR3nt: TGTGCCAGCAGAGCGGTCTCGGGCACAGATACGCAGTATTTT

abundance: .
j_gene: TRBJ2-2
v_gene: TRBV7-9
d_gene: .
CDR3aa: CASSFHTGELFF
CDR3nt: TGTGCCAGCAGCTTCCATACCGGGGAGCTGTTTTTT

abundance: many
j_gene: TRBJ2-5
v_gene: TRBV10-3
d_gene: TRBD1
CDR3aa: CAISESTGSWETQYF
CDR3nt: TGTGCCATCAGTGAGTCGACAGGGAGTTGGGAGACCCAGTACTTC

abundance: .
j_gene: TRBJ2-7
v_gene: TRBV7-2
d_gene: .
CDR3aa: CASSLTLVGDYEQYF
CDR3nt: TGTGCCAGCAGCTTAACTTTAGTAGGCGACTACGAGCAGTACTTC

abundance: .
j_gene: TRBJ1-2
v_gene: TRBV20-1
d_gene: .
CDR3aa: CSASDYGYTF
CDR3nt: TGCAGTGCTAGTGACTATGGCTACACCTTC

abundance: .
j_gene: TRBJ2-3
v_gene: TRBV5-4
d_gene: TRBD2
CDR3aa: CASSLKLAGSTDTQYF
CDR3nt: TGTGCCAGCAGCTTGAAACTAGCGGGAAGCACAGATACGCAGTATTTT

abundance: few
j_gene: TRBJ1-4
v_gene: TRBV28
d_gene: .
CDR3aa: CASSLWQSLEKLFF
CDR3nt: TGTGCCAGCAGTCTATGGCAGTCCCTTGAAAAACTGTTTTTT

abundance: .
j_gene: TRBJ1-5
v_gene: TRBV28
d_gene: TRBD1
CDR3aa: CASSLGQGRNQPQHF
CDR3nt: TGTGCCAGCAGTCTGGGACAGGGTAGGAATCAGCCCCAGCATTTT

abundance: few
j_gene: TRBJ2-7
v_gene: TRBV7-3
d_gene: .
CDR3aa: CASSFPQALYEQYF
CDR3nt: TGTGCCAGCAGCTTCCCTCAGGCCCTCTACGAGCAGTACTTC

abundance: .
j_gene: TRBJ1-1
v_gene: TRBV7-2
d_gene: .
CDR3aa: CASSQITANTEAFF
CDR3nt: TGTGCCAGCAGCCAGATTACAGCGAACACTGAAGCTTTCTTT

abundance: few
j_gene: TRBJ1-2
v_gene: TRBV27
d_gene: .
CDR3aa: CASSLAGDGYTF
CDR3nt: TGTGCCAGCAGTTTAGCAGGGGATGGCTACACCTTC

abundance: many
j_gene: TRBJ2-7
v_gene: TRBV9
d_gene: TRBD1
CDR3aa: CASSVQGGSGYEQYF
CDR3nt: TGTGCCAGCAGCGTACAAGGGGGCTCGGGATACGAGCAGTACTTC

abundance: .
j_gene: TRBJ1-4
v_gene: TRBV25-1
d_gene: .
CDR3aa: CASESRGGGEKLFF
CDR3nt: TGTGCCAGCGAATCTCGGGGTGGCGGTGAAAAACTGTTTTTT

abundance: once
j_gene: TRBJ2-6
v_gene: TRBV6-5
d_gene: .
CDR3aa: CASSYSYSSGANVLTF
CDR3nt: TGTGCCAGCAGTTACTCGTACAGCTCTGGGGCCAACGTCCTGACTTTC

abundance: .
j_gene: TRBJ1-5
v_gene: TRBV27
d_gene: .
CDR3aa: CASSFGGDQPQHF
CDR3nt: TGTGCCAGCAGTTTCGGAGGGGATCAGCCCCAGCATTTT

abundance: .
j_gene: TRBJ2-7
v_gene: TRBV28
d_gene: TRBD2
CDR3aa: CASSLYASGLYEQYF
CDR3nt: TGTGCCAGCAGTTTATACGCTAGCGGGCTGTACGAGCAGTACTTC

abundance: .
j_gene: TRBJ2-3
v_gene: TRBV6-1
d_gene: .
CDR3aa: CASSEYLGRTDTQYF
CDR3nt: TGTGCCAGCAGTGAATATCTGGGGCGGACAGATACGCAGTATTTT

abundance: few
j_gene: TRBJ2-5
v_gene: TRBV7-8
d_gene: TRBD2
CDR3aa: CASSLLAGGPAETQYF
CDR3nt: TGTGCCAGCAGCTTACTAGCGGGAGGGCCCGCGGAGACCCAGTACTTC

abundance: .
j_gene: TRBJ2-3
v_gene: TRBV6-5
d_gene: .
CDR3aa: CASSYGASTDTQYF
CDR3nt: TGTGCCAGCAGTTATGGAGCATCCACAGATACGCAGTATTTT

abundance: few
j_gene: TRBJ2-3
v_gene: TRBV19
d_gene: .
CDR3aa: CASAQGWGTDTQYF
CDR3nt: TGTGCCAGCGCCCAGGGTTGGGGCACAGATACGCAGTATTTT

abundance: few
j_gene: TRBJ2-1
v_gene: TRBV28
d_gene: .
CDR3aa: CASSAIGNYNEQFF
CDR3nt: TGTGCCAGTTCAGCAATAGGAAACTACAATGAGCAGTTCTTC

abundance: .
j_gene: TRBJ2-6
v_gene: TRBV18
d_gene: .
CDR3aa: CASSPRVSGANVLTF
CDR3nt: TGTGCCAGCTCTCCCCGCGTCTCTGGGGCCAACGTCCTGACTTTC

abundance: .
j_gene: TRBJ2-1
v_gene: TRBV5-4
d_gene: TRBD2
CDR3aa: CASSLGTSSNEQFF
CDR3nt: TGTGCCAGCAGCTTGGGGACTAGCAGTAATGAGCAGTTCTTC

abundance: .
j_gene: TRBJ2-3
v_gene: TRBV4-2
d_gene: .
CDR3aa: CASSQDRRGRDTQYF
CDR3nt: TGTGCCAGCAGCCAAGACCGCAGGGGTAGAGATACGCAGTATTTT

abundance: .
j_gene: TRBJ1-5
v_gene: TRBV7-9
d_gene: .
CDR3aa: CASSFGHPNQPQHF
CDR3nt: TGTGCCAGCAGCTTTGGACACCCCAATCAGCCCCAGCATTTT

abundance: .
j_gene: TRBJ2-3
v_gene: TRBV19
d_gene: .
CDR3aa: CASNDMRGADTQYF
CDR3nt: TGTGCCAGTAATGATATGAGGGGCGCAGATACGCAGTATTTT

abundance: many
j_gene: TRBJ1-4
v_gene: TRBV4-3
d_gene: .
CDR3aa: CASSQEPVGNEKLFF
CDR3nt: TGCGCCAGCAGCCAAGAACCGGTGGGCAATGAAAAACTGTTTTTT

abundance: few
j_gene: TRBJ2-3
v_gene: TRBV28
d_gene: .
CDR3aa: CASRGGGLRSTDTQYF
CDR3nt: TGTGCCAGCAGGGGGGGAGGACTAAGAAGCACAGATACGCAGTATTTT

abundance: .
j_gene: TRBJ1-1
v_gene: TRBV5-1
d_gene: .
CDR3aa: CASSLRGRIMNTEAFF
CDR3nt: TGCGCCAGCAGCTTGCGTGGCAGAATCATGAACACTGAAGCTTTCTTT

abundance: few
j_gene: TRBJ2-5
v_gene: TRBV7-8
d_gene: .
CDR3aa: CASSLAEKQETQYF
CDR3nt: TGTGCCAGCAGCTTAGCGGAAAAGCAAGAGACCCAGTACTTC

abundance: many
j_gene: TRBJ2-1
v_gene: TRBV10-3
d_gene: TRBD2
CDR3aa: CAISVQDSGSNEQFF
CDR3nt: TGTGCCATCAGTGTTCAGGATAGCGGGAGTAATGAGCAGTTCTTC

abundance: .
j_gene: TRBJ2-7
v_gene: TRBV9
d_gene: .
CDR3aa: CASSVEGYSSYEQYF
CDR3nt: TGTGCCAGCAGCGTAGAGGGGTATAGCTCCTACGAGCAGTACTTC

abundance: few
j_gene: TRBJ2-4
v_gene: TRBV28
d_gene: TRBD1
CDR3aa: CASSLLDRGTAKNIQYF
CDR3nt: TGTGCCAGCAGTTTGCTCGACAGGGGGACTGCCAAAAACATTCAGTACTTC

abundance: .
j_gene: TRBJ2-7
v_gene: TRBV7-2
d_gene: .
CDR3aa: CASSPSGYEQYF
CDR3nt: TGTGCCAGCAGCCCTTCGGGCTACGAGCAGTACTTC

abundance: .
j_gene: TRBJ2-7
v_gene: TRBV18
d_gene: TRBD2
CDR3aa: CASSLLAGRDSEQYF
CDR3nt: TGTGCCAGCTCACTCCTAGCGGGAAGAGACAGCGAGCAGTACTTC

abundance: medium-sized
j_gene: TRBJ2-7
v_gene: TRBV5-4
d_gene: TRBD2
CDR3aa: CASSLLAGGGEQYF
CDR3nt: TGTGCCAGCAGCTTGCTTGCGGGAGGAGGCGAGCAGTACTTC

abundance: .
j_gene: TRBJ2-1
v_gene: TRBV28
d_gene: TRBD2
CDR3aa: CASSTPTGREQFF
CDR3nt: TGTGCCAGCAGCACCCCCACCGGGAGGGAGCAGTTCTTC

abundance: many
j_gene: TRBJ2-4
v_gene: TRBV5-1
d_gene: TRBD1
CDR3aa: CASSNTGEWNIQYF
CDR3nt: TGCGCCAGCAGTAATACAGGGGAGTGGAACATTCAGTACTTC

abundance: .
j_gene: TRBJ1-1
v_gene: TRBV5-4
d_gene: TRBD1
CDR3aa: CASSLRDRGTEAFF
CDR3nt: TGTGCCAGCAGCTTGAGGGACAGGGGGACTGAAGCTTTCTTT

abundance: few
j_gene: TRBJ2-2
v_gene: TRBV5-1
d_gene: TRBD2
CDR3aa: CASSIRTSGSGGELFF
CDR3nt: TGCGCCAGCAGCATACGGACTAGCGGGAGCGGCGGGGAGCTGTTTTTT

abundance: many
j_gene: TRBJ2-7
v_gene: TRBV2
d_gene: .
CDR3aa: CASSEGWPYEQYF
CDR3nt: TGTGCCAGCAGTGAAGGGTGGCCCTACGAGCAGTACTTC

abundance: few
j_gene: TRBJ2-2
v_gene: TRBV5-1
d_gene: .
CDR3aa: CASSLEGREAGELFF
CDR3nt: TGCGCCAGCAGCTTGGAAGGCAGGGAGGCGGGGGAGCTGTTTTTT

abundance: few
j_gene: TRBJ2-1
v_gene: TRBV28
d_gene: TRBD1
CDR3aa: CASSPQGQGNHEQFF
CDR3nt: TGTGCCAGCAGTCCCCAGGGACAGGGTAACCATGAGCAGTTCTTC

abundance: .
j_gene: TRBJ2-2
v_gene: TRBV18
d_gene: .
CDR3aa: CASSPLVLETGELFF
CDR3nt: TGTGCCAGCTCACCATTGGTCCTGGAAACCGGGGAGCTGTTTTTT

abundance: few
j_gene: TRBJ2-7
v_gene: TRBV18
d_gene: .
CDR3aa: CASSPPSSYEQYF
CDR3nt: TGTGCCAGCTCGCCCCCAAGCTCCTACGAGCAGTACTTC

abundance: .
j_gene: TRBJ2-7
v_gene: TRBV21-1
d_gene: .
CDR3aa: CASSKICF
CDR3nt: TGTGCCAGCAGCAAAATTTGCTTC

abundance: few
j_gene: TRBJ1-4
v_gene: TRBV6-5
d_gene: TRBD1
CDR3aa: CASSRTGRNEKLFF
CDR3nt: TGTGCCAGCAGTCGGACAGGGCGGAATGAAAAACTGTTTTTT

abundance: .
j_gene: TRBJ1-4
v_gene: TRBV27
d_gene: .
CDR3aa: CASSLSGVNEKLFF
CDR3nt: TGTGCCAGCAGTTTATCGGGAGTTAATGAAAAACTGTTTTTT